The 8 T cell receptor beta chains below were found in one sample sequenced in a study of human T cells and chemical hapten exposure. Time point: patch test 2, 6 weeks after DPC sensitization. Described treatment: therapeutic diphenylcyclopropenone sensitization with weekly scalp DPC. TCRdb ran MiXCR on the RACE reads and lists one entry per CDR3 protein. The table shows nearly 95,000 distinct CDR3 sequences, with 9.5% to 11% occurring only once. Sequences were derived from whole blood, sampled in connection with sensitization to the hapten diphenylcyclopropenone (DPC). All receptors derive from a man in his forties or fifties with alopecia areata. Some clones in this sample may be carry-over from other donors' samples.

Only a few counts were recorded for this clonotype. The chain links TRBV6-2 or TRBV6-3 to TRBJ1-5; D is undetermined. V lost 0 bases and J 7 bases, leaving 7 bases between the germline ends. Germline loops: CDR1 MNHEY, CDR2 SVGEGT. This CDR3 region has 13 residues. Here the CDR3 reads CASSYSTTQPQHF. The CDR3 DNA sequence: TGTGCCAGCAGTTACTCGACCACCCAGCCCCAGCATTTT.

V is TRBV28 and J is TRBJ1-1, with D unclear. Trimming removed 7 bases from V and 2 bases from J, with 20 bases in between. The length of the CDR3 is 16 residues. The V gene's germline CDR1 is MDHEN and CDR2 SYDVKM. CDR3 nucleotides: TGTGCCAGCACCGTTACTACAGTGATTACCAACACTGAAGCTTTCTTT. Translation gives CASTVTTVITNTEAFF.

The V gene is TRBV6-2 or TRBV6-3, the J gene TRBJ2-3; the match to TRBD2 covers 12 bases. Trimming took 5 bases from V and 8 from J; bases not matched to a gene: 8. Germline V CDR1 and CDR2: MNHEY, SVGEGT. This CDR3 is 15 amino acids long. CDR3 coding DNA: TGTGCCAGCAGTCCGACTAGCGGGAGTTGGGGTACGCAGTATTTT. Its protein is CASSPTSGSWGTQYF.

This chain connects TRBV7-2 to TRBJ2-1, with unresolved D. V dropped 5 bases and J dropped 6 bases, with 5 bases sitting between them. CDR3 size: 11 residues. From germline, CDR1 is SGHTA and CDR2 FQGNSA. The DNA for the CDR3 is TGTGCCAGCAGCACTGCCAATGAGCAGTTCTTC. Encoded protein: CASSTANEQFF.

V and J are TRBV20-1 and TRBJ2-7; D gene uncertain. Germline V gene data show CDR1 as DFQATT and CDR2 as SNEGSKA (reference sequence). The CDR3 is 14 amino acids. V gave up 1 base and J gave up 0 bases, with 10 bases separating them. CDR3 DNA sequence: TGCAGTGCTAGAGGGCTGTTTAGCTCCTACGAGCAGTACTTC. It encodes CSARGLFSSYEQYF.

This clonotype appeared a few times. The J gene is TRBJ1-3, the V gene TRBV6-5, with 9 positions matching TRBD1. This CDR3 is 18 amino acids long. Germline loops: CDR1 MNHEY, CDR2 SVGAGI. With 0 bases clipped from V and 0 bases from J, the junction kept 6 bases outside the gene matches. CDR3 nucleotides: TGTGCCAGCAGTTACTCCGGGACAGGGAGGCTCTCTGGAAACACCATATATTTT. Its translation is CASSYSGTGRLSGNTIYF.

This clonotype has just a few counts. This chain links TRBV20-1 with TRBJ2-1, with D hard to call. CDR1 is DFQATT, CDR2 SNEGSKA, per germline (reference sequence). This CDR3 is built from 14 residues. Trimming took 5 bases from V and 4 from J, leaving 15 bases between them. The CDR3 spells CSADGHSRYNEQFF. DNA of the CDR3: TGCAGTGCTGACGGGCATTCCCGTTACAATGAGCAGTTCTTC.

This clonotype was found a few times. The genes are TRBV5-1 and TRBJ2-6, with a weak D call TRBD1 (5 bases). Germline V gives CDR1 SGHRS, CDR2 YFSETQ. CDR3 length: 16 amino acids. V lost 1 base, J lost 0 bases, and 8 bases lay in between. As DNA, the CDR3 is TGCGCCAGCAGCTTGACAGGAACCTCTGGGGCCAACGTCCTGACTTTC. Amino acid sequence: CASSLTGTSGANVLTF.